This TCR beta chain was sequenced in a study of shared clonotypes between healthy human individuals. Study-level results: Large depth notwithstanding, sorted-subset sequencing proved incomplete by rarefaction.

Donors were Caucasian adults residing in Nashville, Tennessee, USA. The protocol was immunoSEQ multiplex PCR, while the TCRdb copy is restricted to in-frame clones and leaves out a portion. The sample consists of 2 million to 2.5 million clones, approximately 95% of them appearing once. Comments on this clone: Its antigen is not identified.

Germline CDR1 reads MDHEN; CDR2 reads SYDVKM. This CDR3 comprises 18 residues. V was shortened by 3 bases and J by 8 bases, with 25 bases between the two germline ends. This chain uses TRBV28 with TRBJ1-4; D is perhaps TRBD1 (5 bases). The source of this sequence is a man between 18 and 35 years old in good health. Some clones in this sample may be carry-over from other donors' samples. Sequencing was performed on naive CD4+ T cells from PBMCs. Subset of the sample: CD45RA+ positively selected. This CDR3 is CASSFQMGGTLVGEKLFF. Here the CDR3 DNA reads TGTGCCAGCAGTTTTCAAATGGGAGGGACTCTCGTGGGGGAAAAACTGTTTTTT.